This T cell receptor beta chain was captured by sequencing in a study of graft-versus-host responses after intestinal transplantation. Across the study: Recipients had multivisceral, liver-intestinal, or isolated intestinal transplants. The whole recipient group had anti-thymocyte globulin induction followed by tacrolimus and steroids for about three years.

General study results and limits: Peak circulating GvH clone levels were associated with early post-transplant HvG declines. Detected in recipient marrow were GvH clones, some of which were first observed in ileum or blood.

Profiled with immunoSEQ multiplex PCR; TCRdb holds only in-frame clones, not every one. The top ten hold 0.5% to 0.65% of the sample, which has about 51,000 clones, roughly 90% seen once. CDR3 size: 13 residues. Trimming cost V 4 bases and J 4 bases; bases outside gene matches: 2. CDR1 is SGHNT, CDR2 YYREEE, per germline (reference sequence). A word on this clone: The antigen is unknown. The same CDR3 is also encoded by other DNA sequences in this sample.

The sequence was obtained from a human donor who was the organ donor for an intestinal transplant. The chain has TRBV5-4 and TRBJ2-7; the match to TRBD1 covers 10 bases. This sample comprised unstimulated CD4+ T cells sorted from spleen or lymph node cells, obtained before transplant. For the CDR3, the DNA is TGTGCCAGCAGCGGGACAGGGGATTACGAGCAGTACTTC. It specifies CASSGTGDYEQYF.